This TCR beta chain was sequenced for a study of cytomegalovirus exposure and HLA in healthy donors. Study in general: Ancestry clustering placed around four fifths of 300 to 400 genotyped donors in the Caucasian-associated cluster.

Comments on this clone: What it recognizes is unknown.

The PCR used 60 Vbeta and 13 Jbeta primers. Data came from immunoSEQ multiplex PCR; TCRdb stores just in-frame clones and leaves some out. The data hold over 50,000 clones, with about 69% observed a single time. Study-level findings and limits: Later analysis indicated greater clonal expansion among HLA-associated TCR beta chains than among equally common other chains. One cluster of highly shared sequence variants probably arose as a sequencing artifact.

Those who donated were healthy bone marrow donors. The CDR3 has 15 amino acids. The germline CDR1 and CDR2 sequences are SGHVS and FNYEAQ. J was trimmed by 2 bases and V by 5 bases; bases with no gene match: 3. This clonotype originated in a man in his forties or fifties in good health and CMV-seropositive. Sample: PBMCs. The rearrangement links TRBV7-6 to TRBJ1-6; TRBD1 aligns across 7 bases. CDR3 DNA: TGTGCCAGCAGCCCACAGGGGCCCTATAATTCACCCCTCCACTTT. Translation gives CASSPQGPYNSPLHF.